This T cell receptor beta chain was sequenced in a study of cytomegalovirus exposure and HLA in healthy donors. Study conclusions and caveats: Among the most significant clusters, several appeared linked to common viral pathogens in a later analysis. Owing to their indistinguishability, certain V segments, notably TRBV6-2 and TRBV6-3, were excluded. Based on reports, TCR beta sequences accurately predicted HLA-A and HLA-B alleles for most subjects. TCR beta V segments were, for the most part, productive about 87% or about 30% of the time in an earlier analysis.

The PCR was carried out with 60 Vbeta primers and 13 Jbeta primers. Repertoires were generated with immunoSEQ multiplex PCR, while TCRdb's copy carries only in-frame clones and drops some. The sample yields approximately 190,000 clones, around 86% seen once. Trimming at V came to 6 bases and at J to 3 bases, leaving 9 bases not matched to a gene. Looked up from germline, CDR1 is MDHEN and CDR2 is SYDVKM. CDR3 size: 15 residues. On this clone itself: Its specificity is not known.

The sample was PBMCs. The V gene is TRBV28, the J gene TRBJ2-7, with 9 nucleotides matching TRBD1. The clonotype comes from a man aged 40-50 years in good health and CMV-seropositive. In DNA, the CDR3 is TGTGCCAGCAGGGTGGCCGGGACAGGGCGCTACGAGCAGTACTTC. This codes for CASRVAGTGRYEQYF.